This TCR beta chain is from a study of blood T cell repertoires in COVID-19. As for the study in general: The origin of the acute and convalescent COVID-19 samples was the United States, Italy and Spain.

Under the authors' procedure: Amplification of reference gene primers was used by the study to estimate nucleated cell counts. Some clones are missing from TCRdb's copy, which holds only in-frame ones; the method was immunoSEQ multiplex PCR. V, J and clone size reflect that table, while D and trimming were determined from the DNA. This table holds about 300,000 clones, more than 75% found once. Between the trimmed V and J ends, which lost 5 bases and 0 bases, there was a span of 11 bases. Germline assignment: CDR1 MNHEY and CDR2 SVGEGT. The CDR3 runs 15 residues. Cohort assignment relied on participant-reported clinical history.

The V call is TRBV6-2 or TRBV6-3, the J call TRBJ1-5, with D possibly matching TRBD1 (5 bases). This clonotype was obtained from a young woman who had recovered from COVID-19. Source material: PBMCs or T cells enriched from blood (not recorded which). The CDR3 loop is CASSTVTDSNQPQHF. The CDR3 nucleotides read TGTGCCAGCAGTACGGTGACAGATAGCAATCAGCCCCAGCATTTT.